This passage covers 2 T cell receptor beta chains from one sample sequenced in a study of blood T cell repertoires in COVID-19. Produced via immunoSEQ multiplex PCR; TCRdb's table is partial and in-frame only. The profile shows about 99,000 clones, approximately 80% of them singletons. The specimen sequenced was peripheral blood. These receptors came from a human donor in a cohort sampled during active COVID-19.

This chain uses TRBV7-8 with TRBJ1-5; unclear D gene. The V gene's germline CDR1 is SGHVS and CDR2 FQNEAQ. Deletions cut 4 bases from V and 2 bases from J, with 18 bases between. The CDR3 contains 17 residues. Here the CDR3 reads CASSSGLHSGGNQPQHF. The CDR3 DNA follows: TGTGCCAGCAGCTCTGGATTGCACTCGGGAGGCAATCAGCCCCAGCATTTT.

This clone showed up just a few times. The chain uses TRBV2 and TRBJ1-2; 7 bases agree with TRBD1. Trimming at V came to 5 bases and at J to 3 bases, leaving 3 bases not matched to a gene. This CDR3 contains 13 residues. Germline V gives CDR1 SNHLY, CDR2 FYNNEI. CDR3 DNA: TGTGCCAGCAGTCGGGACAGTTACTATGGCTACACCTTC. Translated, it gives CASSRDSYYGYTF.